This TCR beta chain appears in the sequencing data of a study of CD8 T cells in ankylosing spondylitis. The germline V gene has CDR1 SGHRS and CDR2 YFSETQ. V lost 4 bases and J lost 2; bases outside the gene matches: 7. CDR3 length: 16 amino acids. Broader study findings: Ankylosing spondylitis blood appeared to be characterized by a TCR beta motif of several highly homologous variants. Disease-linked clones bore a CD8+ phenotype, appearing relatively rarely in peripheral blood. Certain motif variants had earlier been reported in reactive arthritis synovial fluid and blood.

This clonotype was counted ten times or more. What it recognizes is unknown. Quantitative 5'-RACE was performed with molecular barcodes, and it yielded the TCR beta libraries. TCRdb passed the 5' RACE reads through MiXCR, listing each CDR3 protein once. The sample lists about 800,000 distinct CDR3 sequences; over 9.5% were seen once. Sequencing input: blood, either unsorted or a sorted T cell fraction (not recorded which). This chain links TRBV5-1 with TRBJ2-1; TRBD2 matches at 9 bases. The origin of this receptor is a male donor with ankylosing spondylitis. The CDR3 DNA is TGCGCCAGCAGCAAGGATAGCGGGGGACCCTACAATGAGCAGTTCTTC. This encodes CASSKDSGGPYNEQFF. The variable domain in full, completed from reference TRBV5-1 and TRBJ2-1, reads KAGVTQTPRYLIKTRGQQVTLSCSPISGHRSVSWYQQTPGQGLQFLFEYFSETQRNKGNFPGRFSGRQFSNSRSEMNVSTLELGDSALYLCASSKDSGGPYNEQFFGPGTRLTVL.